Listed below are T cell receptor beta chains from one sample, sequenced in a study of T-cell memory formation after mild COVID-19. TCRdb re-derived calls from the 5' RACE reads in MiXCR, one entry per CDR3 protein. The data hold approximately 410,000 distinct CDR3 sequences, with about 22% observed a single time. Specimen: PBMCs or a T cell subset sorted from them (not recorded which). These receptors were taken from an adult woman who had mild COVID-19 (a few samples of this study predate the infection). Cell type and time point are not known. Both conserved end residues are part of each CDR3. The D gene is left open where the match is weak. Where a row states a size, it is once, few, many or the class of an expanded clone; other rows omit it.

>TRBV7-3|TRBJ2-3|.|.
TGTGCCAGCAGCCCTACGTGGGGGGTCTCTAGCACAGATACGCAGTATTTT
CASSPTWGVSSTDTQYF
>TRBV20-1|TRBJ1-5|.|.
TGCAGTGCTGTACCCCACGGCCGGTATAGCAATCAGCCCCAGCATTTT
CSAVPHGRYSNQPQHF
>TRBV12-3/TRBV12-4|TRBJ2-2|.|.
TGTGCCAGCAGTATCGACTGGTTTAGCGGGGAGCTGTTTTTT
CASSIDWFSGELFF
>TRBV5-1|TRBJ2-1|.|few
TGCGCCAGCAGCTTCCGGACAGTGAGAAGCTCCTACAATGAGCAGTTCTTC
CASSFRTVRSSYNEQFF
>TRBV15|TRBJ2-3|.|.
TGTGCCACCAGCAGAGGACCGCGGTCGGACGCGGGGTTGTGGACAGATACGCAGTATTTT
CATSRGPRSDAGLWTDTQYF
>TRBV6-2/TRBV6-3|TRBJ1-3|.|few
TGTGCCAGCCGAAGGAGCTCTGGAAACACCATATATTTT
CASRRSSGNTIYF
>TRBV2|TRBJ2-5|.|.
TGTGCCTCAACGGGCGGGGTTTGGTCAGAGACCCAGTACTTC
CASTGGVWSETQYF
>TRBV6-2/TRBV6-3|TRBJ2-7|.|.
TGTGCCAGCAGTAATGGGGGGGCCAGTCAGCAGTACTTC
CASSNGGASQQYF
>TRBV29-1|TRBJ1-3|.|few
TGCAGCGTTGCCGAACCTGGAAACACCATATATTTT
CSVAEPGNTIYF
>TRBV4-1|TRBJ2-4|.|few
TGCGCCAGCAGCCACCCACTAGCCAAAAACATTCAGTACTTC
CASSHPLAKNIQYF
>TRBV7-9|TRBJ1-2|.|.
TGTGCCAGCAGCTTAGGGGGGCGCATAGCAGGCTACACCTTC
CASSLGGRIAGYTF
>TRBV12-3/TRBV12-4|TRBJ2-1|.|.
TGTGCCAGCAGTTTGGTTTTCGGGGTTGAGCAGTTCTTC
CASSLVFGVEQFF
>TRBV5-1|TRBJ2-2|.|.
TGCGCCAGCAGCTTCATGACCGGGGGTAACACCGGGGAGCTGTTTTTT
CASSFMTGGNTGELFF
>TRBV7-9|TRBJ2-5|.|few
TGTGCCAGCAGCAGCCCCCCCGCCGGGGCCCGCCGGGAGACCCAGTACTTC
CASSSPPAGARRETQYF
>TRBV6-2/TRBV6-3|TRBJ2-7|.|many
TGTGCCAGCAGTTACCTGGGGGGACCGGCCTACGAGCAGTACTTC
CASSYLGGPAYEQYF
>TRBV19|TRBJ2-7|.|.
TGTGCCAGTAGCGCCGGGATGGCCTACGAGCAGTACTTC
CASSAGMAYEQYF
>TRBV5-1|TRBJ1-1|.|.
TGCGCCAGCAGCCCGATTGGGAGGGACACTGAAGCTTTCTTT
CASSPIGRDTEAFF
>TRBV2|TRBJ2-1|.|.
TGTGCCAGCAGTGAATGGACAAGGAGCTCCTACAATGAGCAGTTCTTC
CASSEWTRSSYNEQFF
>TRBV7-9|TRBJ1-4|.|few
TGTGCCAGCAGCTTAGAACCAGGGACGACTGCTAATGAAAAACTGTTTTTT
CASSLEPGTTANEKLFF
>TRBV6-5|TRBJ2-1|.|few
TGTGCCAGCAGTCTCGGACAGAGTGGAATCTACAATGAGCAGTTCTTC
CASSLGQSGIYNEQFF
>TRBV20-1|TRBJ1-2|TRBD1|few
TGCAGTGCTTCTGACAGGGGGCGGCGGGGCTACACCTTC
CSASDRGRRGYTF
>TRBV12-3/TRBV12-4|TRBJ2-3|.|.
TGTGCCAGCAGGGCCGGGGGCAGGGCCCGCACAGATACGCAGTATTTT
CASRAGGRARTDTQYF
>TRBV12-3/TRBV12-4|TRBJ1-1|.|.
TGTGCCAGCAGTTTTGGGGTTTTGAACACTGAAGCTTTCTTT
CASSFGVLNTEAFF
>TRBV12-3/TRBV12-4|TRBJ2-3|TRBD2|few
TGTGCCAGCAGTCCTGGGAGCGGGAGGGCAGATACGCAGTATTTT
CASSPGSGRADTQYF
>TRBV20-1|TRBJ2-1|.|.
TGCACCGTCCGGGACACCAAGTGGGATGAGCAGTTCTTC
CTVRDTKWDEQFF
>TRBV7-3|TRBJ2-1|TRBD2|few
TGTGCCAGCAGCTTTGGGGGGAGGGCCTGGGATGAGCAGTTCTTC
CASSFGGRAWDEQFF
>TRBV7-2|TRBJ2-7|TRBD2|few
TGTGCCAGCAGCTCACGAGCTAGCGGCTCCTACGAGCAGTACTTC
CASSSRASGSYEQYF
>TRBV29-1|TRBJ2-7|TRBD2|few
TGCAGCGTTGCGGGGGGAGGCGAGCAGTACTTC
CSVAGGGEQYF
>TRBV2|TRBJ2-7|.|few
TGTGCCATCCTGGCAGGGGCCCGGGCGTACTTC
CAILAGARAYF
>TRBV7-8|TRBJ2-1|TRBD2|few
TGTGCCAGCAGCTCGGCGGGAGGATTCAATGAGCAGTTCTTC
CASSSAGGFNEQFF
>TRBV20-1|TRBJ1-2|.|few
TGCAGTGCTAGAGGAGGGGCCTATGGCTACACCTTC
CSARGGAYGYTF
>TRBV20-1|TRBJ2-3|.|few
TGCAGTGCAACAAGTAGCACAGATACGCAGTATTTT
CSATSSTDTQYF
>TRBV30|TRBJ2-4|TRBD2|few
TGTGCCTGGAGTCCCCGCGGGGGGAGATTAAACATTCAGTACTTC
CAWSPRGGRLNIQYF
>TRBV5-1|TRBJ2-7|.|many
TGCGCCAGCAGCTGGAGTAGCGGAAACTACGAGCAGTACTTC
CASSWSSGNYEQYF
>TRBV5-1|TRBJ2-1|.|.
TGCGCCAGCAGCTTGGTGGGGGCGGGGTCCCGAAGCTCCTACAATGAGCAGTTCTTC
CASSLVGAGSRSSYNEQFF
>TRBV7-3|TRBJ2-6|TRBD1|.
TGTGCCAGCAGCTTAAGGGACAGGGGGCGCGGTGGGGCCAACGTCCTGACTTTC
CASSLRDRGRGGANVLTF
>TRBV5-1|TRBJ1-4|TRBD1|.
TGCGCCAGCAGCTCGGGGGACAGGGGGAAGGAAAAACTGTTTTTT
CASSSGDRGKEKLFF
>TRBV20-1|TRBJ2-3|.|.
TGCAGTGCTAGTCCTAGCACAGATACGCAGTATTTT
CSASPSTDTQYF
>TRBV7-8|TRBJ2-3|TRBD2|.
TGTGCCAGCAGCCCAATGGGTCTAGCGGGCGCCAGCACAGATACGCAGTATTTT
CASSPMGLAGASTDTQYF
>TRBV15|TRBJ2-1|TRBD1|few
TGTGCCACCAGCAAGGACAGGGCCTCCTACAATGAGCAGTTCTTC
CATSKDRASYNEQFF
>TRBV4-2|TRBJ1-1|.|.
TGTGCCAGCAGCCCCGGGGGGGGGTTCGCTGAAGCTTTCTTT
CASSPGGGFAEAFF
>TRBV12-3/TRBV12-4|TRBJ2-5|.|few
TGTGCCAGCAGTTCGTTTTCCGGAGAGACCCAGTACTTC
CASSSFSGETQYF
>TRBV7-2|TRBJ2-1|TRBD2|few
TGTGCCAGCAGCCAGCTAGCGGGAGGGTCGGGGGAGCAGTTCTTC
CASSQLAGGSGEQFF
>TRBV4-1|TRBJ2-3|TRBD2|.
TGCGCCAGCCAAAACCTAGCGGGAAGCACAGATACGCAGTATTTT
CASQNLAGSTDTQYF
>TRBV12-3/TRBV12-4|TRBJ2-6|.|.
TGTGCCAGCCAAAACGGGTACGCTGGGGCCAACGTCCTGACTTTC
CASQNGYAGANVLTF
>TRBV20-1|TRBJ2-7|.|.
TGCAGTGCTAGAGAGGTCGGGAACGAGCAGTACTTC
CSAREVGNEQYF
>TRBV20-1|TRBJ2-6|TRBD2|few
TGCAGTGCTAGATTAGGGACTAGTATCTCTGGGGCCAACGTCCTGACTTTC
CSARLGTSISGANVLTF
>TRBV5-1|TRBJ2-2|.|many
TGCGCCAGCAGCCTCGGGACCGGGGGACCCGGGGAGCTGTTTTTT
CASSLGTGGPGELFF
>TRBV7-9|TRBJ2-7|TRBD1|.
TGTGCCAGCTATGATTCTGGACAGGCGATCCACGAGCAGTACTTC
CASYDSGQAIHEQYF
>TRBV24-1|TRBJ1-1|.|.
TGTGCCACCAGTGATGGAGGCCGCCCGGGGACTGAAGCTTTCTTT
CATSDGGRPGTEAFF
>TRBV5-1|TRBJ1-1|.|few
TGCGCCAGCAGCTTGGACAGCTTCGGGGCAGCTTTCTTT
CASSLDSFGAAFF
>TRBV20-1|TRBJ2-1|.|few
TGCAGTGCTAGAGTCCCTAGACCATACAATGAGCAGTTCTTC
CSARVPRPYNEQFF
>TRBV12-3/TRBV12-4|TRBJ2-1|TRBD2|.
TGTGCCAGCACCCTCCGGTCTAGCGGATACAATGAGCAGTTCTTC
CASTLRSSGYNEQFF
>TRBV20-1|TRBJ2-7|.|few
TGCAGTGCTAGAGATCAGCTGGGCGGGGCCTTCTACGAGCAGTACTTC
CSARDQLGGAFYEQYF
>TRBV29-1|TRBJ1-1|.|.
TGCAGCGGCCAGGGAGGGGGGGGCGCGAACACTGAAGCTTTCTTT
CSGQGGGGANTEAFF